Each of the 24 T cell receptor beta chains below was sequenced from the same sample in a study of blood T cell repertoires in COVID-19. Sequencing was performed with immunoSEQ multiplex PCR; in TCRdb, only in-frame clones are kept and a portion is missing. The sample includes some 250,000 clones, about 85% of them seen just once. Sequenced: peripheral blood. These receptors all stem from a man aged 55-75 years who had recovered from COVID-19.

The chain carries TRBV19 and TRBJ1-5, with D unclear. Between the trimmed V and J ends, which lost 8 bases and 7 bases, there was a span of 18 bases. CDR1 is LNHDA, CDR2 SQIVND, per germline (reference sequence). CDR3 length: 14 residues. CDR3 coding DNA: TGTGCCAGTGCACCCTGGGAGATTAAGCAGCCCCAGCATTTT. This sequence encodes CASAPWEIKQPQHF.

The V and J genes are TRBV5-1 and TRBJ2-1; 9 nucleotides agree with TRBD2. The CDR3 totals 15 residues. The germline V gene has CDR1 SGHRS and CDR2 YFSETQ. The junction had 8 bases not matched to a gene; V was cut back by 5 bases and J by 5 bases. Here the CDR3 reads CASRPLAGFHNEQFF. Here the CDR3 DNA reads TGCGCCAGCAGACCACTAGCGGGCTTCCACAATGAGCAGTTCTTC.

The chain employs TRBV10-3 and TRBJ2-1, with D perhaps TRBD2 (7 bases). Trimming removed 5 bases at V and 7 bases at J, with 18 bases between. Germline V gives CDR1 ENHRY, CDR2 SYGVKD. This CDR3 contains 15 residues. The CDR3 region is CAISQRGGSGNEQFF. The CDR3 DNA reads TGTGCCATCAGTCAGAGGGGGGGATCCGGGAATGAGCAGTTCTTC.

This chain uses TRBV15 with TRBJ2-7; D is perhaps TRBD1 (6 bases). Trimming cost V 4 bases and J 3 bases, with 10 bases left between them. Germline V gene sequence: CDR1 LNHNV, CDR2 YYDKDF (reference sequence). The CDR3 consists of 13 residues. CDR3 nucleotides: TGTGCCACCAGCATAATAGGGGGCTACGAGCAGTACGTC. This sequence encodes CATSIIGGYEQYV.

The gene calls are TRBV9 and TRBJ1-1, with a tentative D call TRBD1 (6 bases). Trimming removed 4 bases from V and 1 base from J, with 20 bases in between. The length of the CDR3 is 17 residues. Germline V gene data show CDR1 as SGDLS and CDR2 as YYNGEE. This CDR3 reads CASSPSQLDRQNTEAFF. As DNA, the CDR3 is TGTGCCAGCAGCCCGTCTCAACTCGACAGGCAGAACACTGAAGCTTTCTTT.

The chain recombines TRBV9 with TRBJ1-2; D is unclear. CDR1 is SGDLS and CDR2 is YYNGEE in the germline V gene. V was cut by 4 bases and J by 4 bases, with 8 bases left in between. The CDR3 length is 12 residues. CDR3 in amino acids: CASSPDSYGYTF. The CDR3 bases are TGTGCCAGCAGCCCAGATTCCTATGGCTACACCTTC.

This sequence joins TRBV7-9 and TRBJ2-5; maybe TRBD1 (6 bases). The CDR3 consists of 15 residues. Germline V gene sequence: CDR1 SEHNR, CDR2 FQNEAQ (reference sequence). Trimming left V 2 bases short and J 2 bases short, with 12 bases between. CDR3 DNA: TGTGCCAGCAGCTTACCGGACAGACATCAAGAGACCCAGTACTTC. Translation gives CASSLPDRHQETQYF.

J is TRBJ2-7 and V is TRBV23-1; 7 bases fit TRBD1. TRBV23-1 is treated as an ORF (open reading frame) with a function not yet certain. The V segment lost 4 bases and the J segment 1 base; nucleotides outside the gene matches: 10. The CDR3 contains 16 residues. The CDR3 reads CASSRFLGTVSYEQYV. The DNA of the CDR3 is TGCGCCAGCAGTCGATTTCTGGGGACAGTATCCTACGAGCAGTACGTC.

The chain uses TRBV11-2 and TRBJ1-6; TRBD1 matches at 8 bases. The CDR3 totals 15 residues. The germline V gene encodes CDR1 SGHAT and CDR2 FQNNGV. Unmatched junction bases numbered 8, after V lost 3 bases and J lost 10 bases. Here the CDR3 DNA reads TGTGCCAGCAGCTTGTCCGGGACAGGCGGATCACCCCTCCACTTT. It specifies CASSLSGTGGSPLHF.

The chain uses TRBV27 and TRBJ1-2, with 9 bases lining up with TRBD1. Germline V CDR1 and CDR2: MNHEY, SMNVEV (reference sequence). V dropped 7 bases and J dropped 4; count of bases not matched to a gene: 10. CDR3 size: 15 residues. The CDR3 loop reads CASTASGTGTYGYTF. In nucleotides, the CDR3 is TGTGCCAGCACTGCTTCCGGGACAGGGACCTATGGCTACACCTTC.

The CDR3 protein is CASSLTGLMNTEAFF. For the CDR3, the DNA is TGTGCCAGCAGCTTGACAGGTTTAATGAACACTGAAGCTTTCTTT. The rearrangement uses TRBV11-2 and TRBJ1-1; D may be TRBD1 (6 bases). V was trimmed by 3 bases and J by 0 bases, leaving 11 bases between them. The CDR3 loop spans 15 amino acids. Germline CDR1 reads SGHAT; CDR2 reads FQNNGV.

The rearrangement links TRBV6-2 or TRBV6-3 to TRBJ2-7, with D possibly being TRBD1 (6 bases). This CDR3 contains 18 residues. Germline V lookup: CDR1 MNHEY, CDR2 SVGEGT. V lost 0 bases and J 4 bases, leaving 22 bases between the germline ends. CDR3 sequence (DNA): TGTGCCAGCAGTTACTCGAAGGCCTCACAGGGAGAGTTATACGAGCAGTACGTC. It codes for CASSYSKASQGELYEQYV.

The chain has TRBV6-1 and TRBJ1-4; 8 bases agree with TRBD1. The CDR3 consists of 17 residues. The germline V gene encodes CDR1 MNHNS and CDR2 SASEGT. The V and J ends lost 4 bases and 0 bases, in that order; junction bases with no gene match: 7. Here the CDR3 DNA reads TGTGCCAGCAGTGCGACAGGGGCGAAGGCAACTAATGAAAAACTGTTTTTT. Translating gives CASSATGAKATNEKLFF.

This chain links TRBV7-9 with TRBJ2-7; 7 positions match TRBD2. V shed 5 bases and J 5 bases; nucleotides not matched to a gene: 15. The CDR3 loop spans 16 amino acids. CDR1 is SEHNR and CDR2 is FQNEAQ in the germline V gene (reference sequence). As DNA, the CDR3 is TGTGCCAGCAGCCCGTTGAGCGGGGCCCCTGGGGACGAGCAGTACTTC. Encoded protein: CASSPLSGAPGDEQYF.

The chain couples TRBV5-1 to TRBJ1-2; the D is unclear. Trimming stripped 4 bases from V and 8 bases from J, with 27 bases between. CDR1 SGHRS and CDR2 YFSETQ come from the germline V gene. The CDR3 extends over 17 amino acids. The CDR3 DNA reads as TGCGCCAGCAGCCCGGGCCCAATATTGAGGGCTCACATAGGCTACACCTTC. Translated: CASSPGPILRAHIGYTF.

V gene TRBV3-1 (or the pseudogene TRBV3-2) combines with J gene TRBJ2-4; 8 nucleotides agree with TRBD2. The CDR3 is made up of 15 amino acids. V gave up 1 base and J gave up 7 bases; unmatched junction bases: 6. Looked up from germline, CDR1 is LGHDT and CDR2 is YNNKEL (reference sequence). In nucleotides, the CDR3 is TGTGCCAGCAGCCAAGTTCTCGGGGGGGCGAACATTCAGTACTTC. This gives the protein CASSQVLGGANIQYF.

V is TRBV9 and J is TRBJ1-6, with TRBD1 identical over 9 bases. CDR3 length: 20 residues. From germline, CDR1 is SGDLS and CDR2 YYNGEE. V was clipped by 2 bases and J by 3 bases; unmatched bases: 15. In DNA, the CDR3 is TGTGCCAGCAGCGTCGGAGGTTACTCGGGACAGGGCTACTATAATTCACCCCTCCACTTT. Amino acid sequence: CASSVGGYSGQGYYNSPLHF.

The chain recombines TRBV5-6 with TRBJ1-1; D perhaps matches TRBD1 (5 bases). The V end lost 2 bases, the J end lost 1 base, and 9 bases lay between the germline ends. This CDR3 contains 14 residues. Germline assignment: CDR1 SGHDT and CDR2 YYEEEE. The CDR3 here is CASSFFTGNTEAFF. As DNA, the CDR3 is TGTGCCAGCAGCTTTTTTACAGGGAACACTGAAGCTTTCTTT.

This clone came up a few times. The chain employs TRBV21-1 and TRBJ2-7; TRBD2 reflects the table's D call only, with no check against the DNA. TRBV21-1 has pseudogene status. The CDR3 totals 13 residues. The chain's CDR3 is CASSKAGDYEQYV. The CDR3 DNA is TGTGCCAGCAGCAAAGCCGGGGACTACGAGCAGTACGTC.

To note about this clone: The sample holds other DNA sequences that translate to the same CDR3. The V gene is TRBV5-1, the J gene TRBJ1-4; maybe TRBD1 (6 bases). V was clipped by 0 bases and J by 4 bases, with 10 bases between them. This CDR3 is built from 15 residues. From germline, CDR1 is SGHRS and CDR2 YFSETQ. The CDR3 bases are TGCGCCAGCAGCTTGGCCGCAGGGGTTAATGAAAAACTGTTTTTT. Protein sequence: CASSLAAGVNEKLFF.

The chain employs TRBV6-2 or TRBV6-3 and TRBJ2-2; D gene unclear. V was cut by 0 bases and J by 0 bases, with 8 bases left in between. This CDR3 comprises 16 residues. The germline V gene encodes CDR1 MNHEY and CDR2 SVGEGT. This CDR3 reads CASSYSRISNTGELFF. The CDR3 DNA is TGTGCCAGCAGTTACTCGAGAATTTCGAACACCGGGGAGCTGTTTTTT.

The chain couples TRBV12-5 to TRBJ2-2, with D maybe TRBD2 (5 bases). V was clipped by 0 bases and J by 7 bases, with 15 bases between them. Germline loops: CDR1 LGHNT, CDR2 FRNRAP. This CDR3 comprises 16 residues. The CDR3 sequence is CASGLVLGIRGGELFF. The CDR3 DNA follows: TGTGCTAGTGGTTTGGTTCTAGGTATACGGGGCGGGGAGCTGTTTTTT.

The chain has TRBV2 and TRBJ2-1; 7 bases fit TRBD1. The V segment lost 3 bases and the J segment 0 bases; nucleotides outside the gene matches: 11. The CDR3 has 18 amino acids. Germline values: CDR1 SNHLY, CDR2 FYNNEI. In DNA form, the CDR3 reads TGTGCCAGCAGTGAGCCCGAGGGGGCCGCGACCTCCTACAATGAGCAGTTCTTC. It codes for CASSEPEGAATSYNEQFF.

This clone was seen just once. The J gene is TRBJ1-3, the V gene TRBV5-6; D uncertain. The germline V gene encodes CDR1 SGHDT and CDR2 YYEEEE. Trimming shortened V by 2 bases and J by 0 bases, and 12 bases separated the two germline ends. The CDR3 has 16 residues. The CDR3 sequence is CASSLFSTGSGNTIYF. For the CDR3, the DNA is TGTGCCAGCAGCTTATTTTCTACCGGCTCTGGAAACACCATATATTTT. Filled out from reference TRBV5-6 and TRBJ1-3, the complete variable domain reads DAGVTQSPTHLIKTRGQQVTLRCSPKSGHDTVSWYQQALGQGPQFIFQYYEEEERQRGNFPDRFSGHQFPNYSSELNVNALLLGDSALYLCASSLFSTGSGNTIYFGEGSWLTVV.